A selection of T cell receptor beta chains follows, all from one sample in a study of shared clonotypes between healthy human individuals. Sequencing was performed with immunoSEQ multiplex PCR; in TCRdb, only in-frame clones are kept and a portion is missing. The sample lists around 1.9 million clones, roughly 93% occurring once. The sequenced material came from naive CD8+ T cells from PBMCs. The source of these receptors is a man younger than 35 in good health. Some clones in this sample may be carry-over from other donors' samples. Each CDR3 is given with its conserved first and last residue. Each record gives: CDR3 length, D gene, clone size, V gene, J gene, CDR3 DNA, CDR3 protein. The D gene is left open where the match is weak. Some rows mark clone size as missing; the rest say once, few, many or name a class of expanded clone.

len: 14
d_gene: NA
abundance: NA
v_gene: TRBV27
j_gene: TRBJ2-7
CDR3nt: TGTGCCAGCAGTTTAGTGATAGGACACTACGAGCAGTACTTC
CDR3aa: CASSLVIGHYEQYF

len: 16
d_gene: TRBD2
abundance: NA
v_gene: TRBV27
j_gene: TRBJ2-7
CDR3nt: TGTGCCAGCAGTCCCATCGGGACTAGCGGTTGGTACGAGCAGTACTTC
CDR3aa: CASSPIGTSGWYEQYF

len: 14
d_gene: NA
abundance: NA
v_gene: TRBV6-5
j_gene: TRBJ1-1
CDR3nt: TGTGCCAGCAGTTACGCCCCAGGAAACACTGAAGCTTTCTTT
CDR3aa: CASSYAPGNTEAFF

len: 16
d_gene: TRBD2
abundance: once
v_gene: TRBV27
j_gene: TRBJ2-7
CDR3nt: TGTGCCAGCAGTTTTGTCTGGGTTGCGGGAGTGGGCGAGCAGTACTTC
CDR3aa: CASSFVWVAGVGEQYF

len: 17
d_gene: TRBD2
abundance: NA
v_gene: TRBV28
j_gene: TRBJ2-7
CDR3nt: TGTGCCAGCAGTTTGCGGGAGGGCCCCAAGGCTTGGTACGAGCAGTACTTC
CDR3aa: CASSLREGPKAWYEQYF

len: 16
d_gene: NA
abundance: NA
v_gene: TRBV2
j_gene: TRBJ2-2
CDR3nt: TGTGCCAGCAGTGAAGCGCGGGGCGGGAACACCGGGGAGCTGTTTTTT
CDR3aa: CASSEARGGNTGELFF

len: 15
d_gene: TRBD2
abundance: NA
v_gene: TRBV29-1
j_gene: TRBJ2-3
CDR3nt: TGCAGCGTTGGTAGGACTAGCGGGAGGTCAGATACGCAGTATTTT
CDR3aa: CSVGRTSGRSDTQYF

len: 12
d_gene: NA
abundance: NA
v_gene: TRBV7-2
j_gene: TRBJ2-7
CDR3nt: TGTGCCAGCACCCCGAGCCGGTACGAGCAGTACTTC
CDR3aa: CASTPSRYEQYF

len: 15
d_gene: NA
abundance: NA
v_gene: TRBV10-2
j_gene: TRBJ2-7
CDR3nt: TGCGCCAGCAGTGAGAGGGCCCCGAGCTCCTACGAGCAGTACTTC
CDR3aa: CASSERAPSSYEQYF

len: 12
d_gene: NA
abundance: once
v_gene: TRBV29-1
j_gene: TRBJ2-7
CDR3nt: TGCAGCGTTGGTTTGAGCCCGGGGTCATACGCATTC
CDR3aa: CSVGLSPGSYAF